These 2 T cell receptor beta chains were sequenced from one sample in a study of blood T cell repertoires in COVID-19. Clones were read by immunoSEQ multiplex PCR, and TCRdb kept only the in-frame ones, dropping some. Here the sample spans nearly 55,000 clones, around 78% being singletons. Input material: peripheral blood. Receptors were obtained from a human donor with active or convalescent COVID-19. The donor label of this sample is uncertain.

This chain uses TRBV28 with TRBJ2-1; a possible D gene is TRBD2 (6 bases). This CDR3 contains 15 residues. Trimming pared 2 bases from V and 0 bases from J, leaving 8 bases between. The V gene's germline CDR1 is MDHEN and CDR2 SYDVKM. The CDR3 region is CASSLAGPSYNEQFF. The CDR3 bases are TGTGCCAGCAGTTTAGCGGGACCCTCCTACAATGAGCAGTTCTTC.

This clone was recorded once. The V call is TRBV5-6, the J call TRBJ2-7, with TRBD1 as a possible D gene (6 bases). Trimming removed 4 bases at V and 2 bases at J, with 16 bases between. This CDR3 region has 15 residues. Germline CDR1 and CDR2: SGHDT and YYEEEE. DNA of the CDR3: TGTGCCAGCAGCCTACGACAGGCGGATCCCTACGAGCAGTACTTC. Translation gives CASSLRQADPYEQYF.